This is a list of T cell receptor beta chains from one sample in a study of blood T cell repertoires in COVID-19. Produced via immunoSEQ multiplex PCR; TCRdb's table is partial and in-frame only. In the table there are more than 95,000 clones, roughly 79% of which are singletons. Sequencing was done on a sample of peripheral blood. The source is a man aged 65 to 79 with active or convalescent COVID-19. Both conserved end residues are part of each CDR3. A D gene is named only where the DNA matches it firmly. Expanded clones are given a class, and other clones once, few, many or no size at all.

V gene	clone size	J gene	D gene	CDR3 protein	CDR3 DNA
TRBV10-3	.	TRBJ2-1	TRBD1	CATDGRDRVGSYNEQFF	TGTGCCACCGATGGCCGGGACAGGGTGGGCTCCTACAATGAGCAGTTCTTC
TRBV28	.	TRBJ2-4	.	CASSLAKNIQYF	TGTGCCAGCAGTCTAGCCAAAAACATTCAGTACTTC
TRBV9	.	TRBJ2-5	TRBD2	CASSRPGTSETQYF	TGTGCCAGCAGTAGACCTGGGACTAGTGAGACCCAGTACTTC
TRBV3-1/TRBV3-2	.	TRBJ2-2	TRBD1	CASRGQGGTGELFF	TGTGCCAGCAGGGGACAGGGCGGCACCGGGGAGCTGTTTTTT
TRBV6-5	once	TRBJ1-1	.	CASSSPGVSEAFF	TGTGCCAGCAGTTCCCCCGGGGTCTCTGAAGCTTTCTTT
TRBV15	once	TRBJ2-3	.	CATSRDPPETQYF	TGTGCCACCAGCAGAGATCCTCCGGAGACGCAGTATTTT
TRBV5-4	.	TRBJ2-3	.	CASSDYSRHTQYF	TGTGCCAGCAGCGACTATAGCCGACATACGCAGTATTTT
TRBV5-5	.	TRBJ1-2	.	CASSLAVGAALYGYTF	TGTGCCAGCAGCTTGGCCGTCGGCGCGGCCCTCTATGGCTACACCTTC
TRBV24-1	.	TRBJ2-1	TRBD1	CATSRTGGKFGLDEQFF	TGTGCCACCAGCAGGACAGGGGGCAAATTCGGGCTCGATGAGCAGTTCTTC
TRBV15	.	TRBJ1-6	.	CATSRDRPGSSYNSPLHF	TGTGCCACCAGCAGAGATCGGCCAGGAAGCTCCTATAATTCACCCCTCCACTTT
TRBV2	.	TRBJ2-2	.	CASRPLAGNTGELFF	TGTGCCAGCAGGCCCCTTGCGGGGAACACCGGGGAGCTGTTTTTT
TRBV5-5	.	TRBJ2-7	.	CASSRNNRTLTYEQYF	TGTGCCAGCAGCCGCAATAATAGGACTCTAACCTACGAGCAGTACTTC
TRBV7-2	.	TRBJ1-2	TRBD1	CASSFDRASVYGYTF	TGTGCCAGCAGCTTCGACAGGGCTTCGGTCTATGGCTACACCTTC
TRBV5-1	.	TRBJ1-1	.	CASSNVPNMNTEAFF	TGCGCCAGCAGCAACGTTCCTAATATGAACACTGAAGCTTTCTTT
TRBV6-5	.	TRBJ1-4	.	CASSRTGYGEKLFF	TGTGCCAGCAGTCGGACGGGGTATGGGGAAAAACTGTTTTTT
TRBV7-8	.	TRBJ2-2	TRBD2	CASSLIPSGLSGELFF	TGTGCCAGCAGCTTAATCCCTAGCGGGCTTAGCGGGGAGCTGTTTTTT
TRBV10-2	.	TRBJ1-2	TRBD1	CASSETGGGGYTF	TGCGCCAGCAGTGAGACAGGGGGCGGCGGCTACACCTTC
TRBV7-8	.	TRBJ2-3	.	CASSRTSITDTQYF	TGTGCCAGCAGCCGGACATCAATCACAGATACGCAGTATTTT
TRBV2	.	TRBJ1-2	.	CASSRGQFNYGYTF	TGTGCCAGCAGTCGAGGACAGTTTAACTATGGCTACACCTTC
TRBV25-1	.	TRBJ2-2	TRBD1	CASSRDRGGTGELFF	TGTGCCAGCAGTAGGGACAGGGGGGGCACCGGGGAGCTGTTTTTT
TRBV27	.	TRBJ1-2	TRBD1	CASDFANRGPGYGYTF	TGTGCCAGCGACTTTGCGAACAGGGGGCCTGGCTATGGCTACACCTTC
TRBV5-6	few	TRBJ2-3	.	CASSLRSGSTDTQYF	TGTGCCAGCAGCTTGAGGAGCGGGAGCACAGATACGCAGTATTTT
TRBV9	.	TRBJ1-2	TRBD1	CASSVSRQGNYGYTF	TGTGCCAGCAGCGTATCGAGACAGGGCAACTATGGCTACACCTTC
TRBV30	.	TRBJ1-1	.	CAWSVGRGEAFF	TGTGCCTGGAGTGTTGGACGGGGGGAAGCTTTCTTT
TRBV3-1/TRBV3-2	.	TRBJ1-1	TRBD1	CASSQVGQGLEAFF	TGTGCCAGCAGCCAAGTAGGACAGGGGCTCGAAGCTTTCTTT
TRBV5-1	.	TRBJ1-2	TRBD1	CASSLATGGGYGYTF	TGCGCCAGCAGCTTGGCGACAGGGGGTGGTTATGGCTACACCTTC
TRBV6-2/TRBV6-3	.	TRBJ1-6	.	CASSSGQSLFSPLHF	TGTGCCAGCAGTTCCGGACAGAGTCTCTTTTCACCCCTCCACTTT
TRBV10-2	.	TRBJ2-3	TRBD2	CASSESLTSGGITDTQYF	TGCGCCAGCAGTGAGTCGTTGACTAGCGGGGGGATCACAGATACGCAGTATTTT
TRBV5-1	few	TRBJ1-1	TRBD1	CASSPGTGLDTEAFF	TGCGCCAGCAGCCCCGGGACAGGGCTAGACACTGAAGCTTTCTTT
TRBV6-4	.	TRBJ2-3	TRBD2	CASSDSASGGTDTQYF	TGTGCCAGCAGTGACTCCGCTAGCGGGGGAACAGATACGCAGTATTTT
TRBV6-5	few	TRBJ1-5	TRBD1	CASKTGGTSNQPQHF	TGTGCCAGCAAAACAGGGGGCACAAGCAATCAGCCCCAGCATTTT
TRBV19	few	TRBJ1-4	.	CASSIGDIGKLFF	TGTGCCAGTAGTATAGGGGACATTGGAAAACTGTTTTTT
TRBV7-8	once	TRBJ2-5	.	CASSFKETQYF	TGTGCCAGCAGCTTCAAAGAGACCCAGTACTTC
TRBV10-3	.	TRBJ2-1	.	CAISAEGYYNEQFF	TGTGCCATCAGTGCTGAGGGATATTACAATGAGCAGTTCTTC
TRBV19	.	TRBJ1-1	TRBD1	CASTLDRTMTVAFF	TGTGCCAGTACCTTGGACAGGACCATGACAGTAGCTTTCTTT
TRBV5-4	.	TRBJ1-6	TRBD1	CASSSGTGNSPLHF	TGTGCCAGCAGCTCCGGGACAGGAAATTCACCCCTCCACTTT
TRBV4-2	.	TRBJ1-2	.	CASSQVSTGNYGYTF	TGTGCCAGCAGCCAAGTCTCTACAGGGAACTATGGCTACACCTTC
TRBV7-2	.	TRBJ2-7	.	CASSFRGAGLEQYF	TGTGCCAGCAGCTTCCGGGGGGCCGGATTAGAGCAGTACTTC
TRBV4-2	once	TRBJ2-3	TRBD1	CASSQELNRGTDTQYF	TGTGCCAGCAGCCAGGAGCTTAACAGGGGAACAGATACGCAGTATTTT